Following are 4 T cell receptor beta chains from one sample sequenced in a study of blood T cell repertoires in COVID-19. Data came from immunoSEQ multiplex PCR; TCRdb stores just in-frame clones and leaves some out. Of some 300,000 clones in the sample, 87% are singletons; the top ten hold 2% to 3%. The sequenced material came from peripheral blood. Receptor source: a man younger than 35 with active or convalescent COVID-19.

This chain joins TRBV24-1 and TRBJ2-1; maybe TRBD2 (5 bases). Per the germline V gene, CDR1 is KGHDR and CDR2 is SFDVKD. Trimming removed 4 bases from V and 7 bases from J, with 10 bases in between. The CDR3 has 13 residues. The CDR3 sequence: CATSERGSNEQFF. DNA of the CDR3: TGTGCCACCAGTGAGCGTGGGAGTAATGAGCAGTTCTTC.

The V gene is TRBV7-9, the J gene TRBJ2-2; D is possibly TRBD1 (6 bases). The CDR3 extends over 16 amino acids. Trimming left V 4 bases short and J 2 bases short, with 14 bases between. Germline V gene lookup returns CDR1 SEHNR and CDR2 FQNEAQ (reference sequence). The CDR3 coding sequence is TGTGCCAGCAGCTCAGGGGATTGGGTTAACACCGGGGAGCTGTTTTTT. This translates into CASSSGDWVNTGELFF. Full variable domain (missing parts from reference TRBV7-9 and TRBJ2-2): DTGVSQNPRHKITKRGQNVTFRCDPISEHNRLYWYRQTLGQGPEFLTYFQNEAQLEKSRLLSDRFSAERPKGSFSTLEIQRTEQGDSAMYLCASSSGDWVNTGELFFGEGSRLTVL.

The chain couples TRBV5-1 to TRBJ2-7; a weak D match, TRBD1 (5 bases). The germline CDR1 and CDR2 sequences are SGHRS and YFSETQ. The V gene lost 1 base and the J gene lost 0 bases, with 5 bases spanning the gap. The CDR3 sequence is 13 residues long. The CDR3 reads CASSLQGSYEQYF. The DNA for the CDR3 is TGCGCCAGCAGCTTGCAGGGCTCCTACGAGCAGTACTTC.

This clone was detected once. The CDR3 bases are TGTGCCAGTAGTACAGGACAGAACACCGGGGAGCTGTTTTTT. It specifies CASSTGQNTGELFF. The V gene is TRBV19, the J gene TRBJ2-2; TRBD1 might be the D (5 bases). Per the germline V gene, CDR1 is LNHDA and CDR2 is SQIVND (reference sequence). This CDR3 is built from 14 residues. Trimming stripped 4 bases from V and 1 base from J, with 7 bases between.